This T cell receptor (beta chain) was observed in a study of molecular identifiers for immune sequencing clone quantification. Study-level results: Barcode sharing among identical TCR molecules could make large clones appear smaller.

This clonotype was observed at least ten times. Its antigen is undetermined. Both previously described methods and listed TCR primers were employed to make bulk TCR libraries. One entry per CDR3 protein, called by TCRdb with MiXCR from the PCR reads. In the table there are about 640,000 distinct CDR3 sequences, 20% of which are singletons. This CDR3 region has 18 residues. V was trimmed by 5 bases and J by 1 base, leaving 25 bases between them. In germline, CDR1 is SQVTM, CDR2 ANQGSEA. The sequencing input was naive CD8+ T cells from blood, with Jurkat cell RNA spiked in. Subset denoted: FACS-sorted CD8+CD4-CCR7+CD45RA+ naive T cells. The TCR comes from a human donor in good health. Some libraries in this study had Jurkat cell RNA spiked in. V gene TRBV29-1 combines with J gene TRBJ2-3; D tentatively fits TRBD1 or TRBD2 (7 bases each). This CDR3 reads CSVSGVINRGGGTDTQYF. As DNA, the CDR3 is TGCAGCGTTTCTGGGGTGATCAACAGGGGAGGGGGCACAGATACGCAGTATTTT.